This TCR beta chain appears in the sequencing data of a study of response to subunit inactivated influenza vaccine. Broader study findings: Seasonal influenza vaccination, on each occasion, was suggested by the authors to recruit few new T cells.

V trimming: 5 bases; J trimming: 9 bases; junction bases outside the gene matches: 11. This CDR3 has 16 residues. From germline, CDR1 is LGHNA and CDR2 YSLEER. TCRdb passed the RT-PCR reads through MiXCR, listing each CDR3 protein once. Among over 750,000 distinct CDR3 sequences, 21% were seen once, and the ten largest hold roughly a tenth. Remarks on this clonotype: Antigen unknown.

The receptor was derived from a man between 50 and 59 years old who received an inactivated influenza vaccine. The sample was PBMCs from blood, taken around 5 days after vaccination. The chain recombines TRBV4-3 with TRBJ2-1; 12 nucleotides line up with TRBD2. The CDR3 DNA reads TGCGCCAGCAGCGAGGACGCTAGCGGGGGGGCCACTGAGCAGTTCTTC. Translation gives CASSEDASGGATEQFF.